One and the same sample provided the 27 T cell receptor beta chains below, sequenced in a study of shared clonotypes between healthy human individuals. Assay used: immunoSEQ multiplex PCR; TCRdb lists only in-frame clones, some missing. The sample records around 480,000 clones, 75% to 80% being singletons. Sequences were obtained from PBMCs. These receptors all come from a woman aged 40-49 years in good health. Some clones in this sample may be carry-over from other donors' samples.

This clone turned up a few times. The chain employs TRBV19 and TRBJ2-3, with D possibly being TRBD1 (5 bases). This CDR3 spans 14 amino acids. Germline loops: CDR1 LNHDA, CDR2 SQIVND (reference sequence). Trimming pared 1 base from V and 12 bases from J, leaving 17 bases between. The CDR3 DNA is TGTGCCAGTAGTATAGTTTCAGAGCAGGGCTCTCAGTATTTT. Its translation: CASSIVSEQGSQYF.

Concerning this clone itself: A much larger clone differs from this one at a single base, so this may be a read error. The chain combines TRBV5-4 with TRBJ1-1; 9 bases are a match to TRBD1. In germline, CDR1 is SGHNT, CDR2 YYREEE (reference sequence). This CDR3 is built from 15 residues. The CDR3 sequence is CASSLTGGLGTEASF. CDR3 nucleotides: TGTGCCAGCAGCTTGACAGGGGGCTTGGGCACTGAAGCTTCCTTT.

CDR3 coding DNA: TGTGCCAGCAGCTTGAGGACAGGACAAGAGACCCAGTACTTC. Its translation is CASSLRTGQETQYF. The chain recombines TRBV5-4 with TRBJ2-5; 7 bases align to TRBD1. With V trimmed by 1 base and J by 2 bases, 2 bases remained unmatched. Per germline, CDR1 SGHNT and CDR2 YYREEE (reference sequence). The CDR3 covers 14 residues.

The chain employs TRBV5-1 and TRBJ2-3; D is ambiguous. V was shortened by 7 bases and J by 1 base, with 13 bases between the two germline ends. Germline-derived CDR1 and CDR2 are SGHRS and YFSETQ. The CDR3 extends over 14 amino acids. This chain's CDR3 is CASRSAAGTDTQYF. In nucleotides, the CDR3 is TGCGCCAGCCGCTCTGCGGCGGGCACAGATACGCAGTATTTT.

The chain employs TRBV6-1 and TRBJ2-1; 11 nucleotides align to TRBD2. The CDR3 spans 16 residues. With 3 bases clipped from V and 9 bases from J, the junction kept 10 bases outside the gene matches. CDR1 is MNHNS and CDR2 is SASEGT in the germline V gene. The CDR3 bases are TGTGCCAGCAGTGATTTCGGGAGTAGCGGGAGGGTTGAGCAGTTCTTC. Translation gives CASSDFGSSGRVEQFF.

This clone was counted between two and nine times. The sample contains more than one DNA sequence encoding this CDR3. This chain joins TRBV5-1 and TRBJ1-2; unclear D gene. Germline V gene lookup returns CDR1 SGHRS and CDR2 YFSETQ. This CDR3 has 14 amino acids. Trimming took off 0 bases at V and 2 bases at J, with 8 bases between the two ends. CDR3 in amino acids: CASSLETPNYGYTF. The DNA of the CDR3 is TGCGCCAGCAGCTTGGAAACCCCGAACTATGGCTACACCTTC.

The V gene is TRBV14, the J gene TRBJ2-5, with 8 bases identical to TRBD1. Germline CDR1 reads SGHDN; CDR2 reads FVKESK. Trimming removed 4 bases from V and 5 bases from J; junction bases left unmatched: 9. The CDR3 is 15 amino acids. In DNA form, the CDR3 reads TGTGCCAGCAGCCCCGGACAGGGAGGCCGTGAGACCCAGTACTTC. This gives the protein CASSPGQGGRETQYF. The whole variable domain, filled in from reference TRBV14 and TRBJ2-5, reads EAGVTQFPSHSVIEKGQTVTLRCDPISGHDNLYWYRRVMGKEIKFLLHFVKESKQDESGMPNNRFLAERTGGTYSTLKVQPAELEDSGVYFCASSPGQGGRETQYFGPGTRLLVL.

This clone has more than one count but fewer than ten. Additional DNA sequences in this sample encode the identical CDR3. The chain uses TRBV29-1 and TRBJ2-2, with a weak D call TRBD2 (5 bases). The length of the CDR3 is 13 residues. Trimming took 3 bases from V and 1 from J, leaving 6 bases between them. Germline CDR1 and CDR2: SQVTM and ANQGSEA. CDR3 DNA: TGCAGCGTTGACCGGGGGAACACCGGGGAGCTGTTTTTT. Translated: CSVDRGNTGELFF.

The genes are TRBV6-1 and TRBJ1-5, with D maybe TRBD1 (6 bases). CDR1 is MNHNS, CDR2 SASEGT, per germline. V lost 5 bases, J lost 3 bases, and 11 bases lay in between. The CDR3 contains 14 residues. The CDR3 protein is CASSPQGYNQPQHF. In DNA form, the CDR3 reads TGTGCCAGCAGTCCACAGGGTTACAATCAGCCCCAGCATTTT.

Concerning this clone: Other DNA sequences in the same sample also yield this CDR3. The rearrangement uses TRBV7-9 and TRBJ2-5; TRBD1 is a possible D gene (5 bases). The germline V gene encodes CDR1 SEHNR and CDR2 FQNEAQ (reference sequence). Trimming stripped 6 bases from V and 5 bases from J, with 7 bases between. This CDR3 has 11 residues. CDR3 loop: CASSSGETQYF. The CDR3, as DNA: TGTGCCAGCAGTTCAGGGGAGACCCAGTACTTC.

This clone was observed once. This CDR3 is CASSPERDGSETQYF. The CDR3 DNA is TGCGCCAGCAGCCCAGAGCGGGACGGGAGTGAGACCCAGTACTTC. The rearrangement joins TRBV4-1 to TRBJ2-5; 7 bases align to TRBD2. Trimming took 4 bases from V and 5 from J; bases not matched to a gene: 10. The CDR3 consists of 15 residues. Germline V gene lookup returns CDR1 MGHRA and CDR2 YSYEKL.

With respect to this clone: A much larger clone differs by one base, so this may be a read error. In the same sample, other DNA sequences code for this CDR3. This chain uses TRBV19 with TRBJ2-6; no clear D. This CDR3 region has 13 residues. CDR1 and CDR2 from the germline V gene are LNHDA and SQIVND (reference sequence). V lost 10 bases, J lost 0 bases, and 7 bases lay in between. The CDR3 loop reads CATTGSGANVLTF. CDR3 in DNA: TGTGCCACCACCGGCTCTGGGGCCAACGTCCTGACTTTC.

The V and J genes are TRBV27 and TRBJ1-1; tentative D call: TRBD1 (5 bases). CDR3 length: 13 amino acids. CDR1 is MNHEY and CDR2 is SMNVEV in the germline V gene (reference sequence). Trimming removed 4 bases from V and 8 bases from J, with 14 bases in between. In DNA, the CDR3 is TGTGCCAGCAGTTCTTATACCGGGACGGAAGCTTTCTTT. This gives the protein CASSSYTGTEAFF.

The sample holds many counts of this clone. V and J are TRBV7-2 and TRBJ2-1, with 11 bases fitting TRBD1. Trimming cost V 1 base and J 10 bases; bases outside gene matches: 6. This CDR3 is 15 amino acids long. Germline V gene data show CDR1 as SGHTA and CDR2 as FQGNSA. CDR3 in DNA: TGTGCCAGCAGCTTAGTTGGACAGGGGGCAAGGGAGCAGTTCTTC. Protein product: CASSLVGQGAREQFF.

This sequence joins TRBV18 and TRBJ2-1; D remains unclear. This CDR3 is built from 15 residues. Trimming left V 6 bases short and J 6 bases short, with 18 bases between. CDR1 KGHSH and CDR2 LQKENI come from the germline V gene. The CDR3 bases are TGTGCCAGCTCTCCCCAATTCGGTACCCCCAATGAGCAGTTCTTC. The encoded protein is CASSPQFGTPNEQFF.

A note on this clone: Other DNA sequences of this sample code for an identical CDR3. This sequence joins TRBV7-2 and TRBJ2-5; TRBD2 aligns across 11 bases. V shed 1 base and J 3 bases; nucleotides not matched to a gene: 1. Germline values: CDR1 SGHTA, CDR2 FQGNSA. CDR3 length equals 15 residues. The DNA for the CDR3 is TGTGCCAGCAGCTTAGTAGCGGGAGGGGAAGAGACCCAGTACTTC. It codes for CASSLVAGGEETQYF.

This clone has only a few counts. The chain carries TRBV19 and TRBJ2-2; TRBD1 might be the D (5 bases). Trimming took off 1 base at V and 5 bases at J, with 8 bases between the two ends. The CDR3 is made up of 14 amino acids. Germline assignment: CDR1 LNHDA and CDR2 SQIVND (reference sequence). For the CDR3, the DNA is TGTGCCAGTAGTATAGGAAGGGGAACCGGGGAGCTGTTTTTT. Amino acid sequence: CASSIGRGTGELFF.

The rearrangement uses TRBV18 and TRBJ1-2, with a possible D match to TRBD1 (5 bases). The germline gives CDR1 KGHSH, CDR2 LQKENI. The CDR3 contains 13 residues. Between the trimmed V and J ends, which lost 0 bases and 8 bases, there was a span of 10 bases. Written as DNA, the CDR3 is TGTGCCAGCTCACCACCAGGGGTCGACGGCTACACCTTC. Translating gives CASSPPGVDGYTF.

The rearrangement uses TRBV29-1 and TRBJ2-1; tentative D call: TRBD1 (6 bases). V lost 0 bases and J 10 bases, leaving 16 bases between the germline ends. CDR1 and CDR2 (germline): SQVTM, ANQGSEA. The length of the CDR3 is 14 residues. The CDR3 is CSVEEQTGLREQFF. The CDR3 DNA sequence: TGCAGCGTTGAAGAACAGACAGGTCTGCGGGAGCAGTTCTTC.

This clone was observed a handful of times. V gene TRBV5-1 combines with J gene TRBJ2-7; D not resolved. CDR3 length: 15 amino acids. Trimming cost V 1 base and J 1 base, with 12 bases left between them. CDR1 SGHRS and CDR2 YFSETQ come from the germline V gene. CDR3 DNA: TGCGCCAGCAGCTTGCGAAGCGTGGGGTCCTACGAGCAGTACTTC. Amino acids: CASSLRSVGSYEQYF.

The chain recombines TRBV7-9 with TRBJ2-3; TRBD2 is a possible D gene (5 bases). Trimming took 7 bases from V and 4 from J, leaving 18 bases between them. Germline assignment: CDR1 SEHNR and CDR2 FQNEAQ (reference sequence). This CDR3 has 15 residues. CDR3 nucleotide sequence: TGTGCCAGCACCCCAATGTGGGAGTTGGCAGATACGCAGTATTTT. Its protein is CASTPMWELADTQYF.

The rearrangement joins TRBV28 to TRBJ2-7; 7 nucleotides agree with TRBD1. The CDR3 totals 14 residues. V shed 6 bases, J shed 0 bases, and the junction held 5 bases outside the gene matches. Looked up from germline, CDR1 is MDHEN and CDR2 is SYDVKM. For the CDR3, the DNA is TGTGCCAGCAGGCCGGGACAGAGCTCCTACGAGCAGTACTTC. This codes for CASRPGQSSYEQYF.

The V gene is TRBV28, the J gene TRBJ1-2; 9 positions agree with TRBD1. There are 16 residues in the CDR3. J gave up 6 bases and V 4 bases, and 12 bases lay outside the gene matches. In germline, CDR1 is MDHEN, CDR2 SYDVKM. CDR3 region: CASSYAGLRDRDGYTF. The CDR3 nucleotides read TGTGCCAGCAGTTACGCCGGCCTCCGGGACAGGGATGGCTACACCTTC.

The chain uses TRBV10-3 and TRBJ2-5; TRBD1 matches at 7 bases. J was trimmed by 1 base and V by 2 bases; bases with no gene match: 1. CDR1 and CDR2 (germline): ENHRY, SYGVKD. This CDR3 has 14 residues. The CDR3 bases are TGTGCCATCAGTGAGGGACAGGCCCAAGAGACCCAGTACTTC. It specifies CAISEGQAQETQYF.

This clone was detected only a few times. The gene calls are TRBV7-9 and TRBJ1-1; 8 bases fit TRBD1. After removal of 3 bases from V and 1 base from J, the junction contained 4 bases not matched to a gene. Per germline, CDR1 SEHNR and CDR2 FQNEAQ (reference sequence). The CDR3 runs to 15 residues. This CDR3 is CASSFHGTGNTEAFF. In DNA form, the CDR3 reads TGTGCCAGCAGCTTTCACGGGACAGGGAACACTGAAGCTTTCTTT.

The rearrangement links TRBV5-4 to TRBJ1-2, with 12 bases that match TRBD1. Looked up from germline, CDR1 is SGHNT and CDR2 is YYREEE (reference sequence). V lost 4 bases and J lost 6; bases outside the gene matches: 7. This CDR3 is 15 amino acids long. The CDR3 loop is CASSPRDRGLHGYTF. CDR3 sequence (DNA): TGTGCCAGCAGCCCCAGGGACAGGGGGCTTCATGGCTACACCTTC.

The chain carries TRBV5-5 and TRBJ2-1; D may be TRBD1 (6 bases). The CDR3 spans 16 residues. With 4 bases removed from V and 0 bases from J, the gap between germline ends came to 14 bases. Germline CDR1 is SGHKS and CDR2 is YYEKEE (reference sequence). The chain's CDR3 is CASSAYRELSYNEQFF. The CDR3 DNA reads TGTGCCAGCAGCGCATACAGGGAACTCTCCTACAATGAGCAGTTCTTC. The full variable domain, its missing parts supplied by reference TRBV5-5 and TRBJ2-1, is DAGVTQSPTHLIKTRGQQVTLRCSPISGHKSVSWYQQVLGQGPQFIFQYYEKEERGRGNFPDRFSARQFPNYSSELNVNALLLGDSALYLCASSAYRELSYNEQFFGPGTRLTVL.